This entry is about one TCR beta chain. This clone was seen a few times. Its antigen specificity is not known. The input lacks base qualities; no much larger clone sits a single base away. Before undergoing thyroid surgery, none of the patients had been given any kind of treatment. Using T-cell receptor beta sequencing, the researchers looked back retrospectively at clinical samples from patients, gathered between about 2011 and 2019. This sample was taken from a study of metastatic and nonmetastatic thyroid tumors (dated by TCRdb to between 2020 and 2021). Describing the broader study: Repertoires from peripheral blood and from tumor or nodule tissue samples of malignant and benign thyroid patients were compared. What the authors observed across the whole study: In both blood and tumor samples, TCR beta diversity was reported to be significantly higher in malignant tumors than in benign nodules.

Libraries came from PCR. The instrument was an Illumina HiSeq 4000. High-throughput sequencing was used to profile the TCR beta-chain CDR3 region of every patient. The published analysis was carried out like this. Drawing on CDR3 differences between clinicopathological groups, the researchers built a classifier meant to tell apart patients with distant-metastatic papillary thyroid cancer. The Shannon index was used to measure repertoire diversity, and the Morisita-Horn index was used to measure how similar tumor and blood repertoires were. TCRdb reworked the public reads: Q25 trimming with fastp, MiXCR clone assembly, productive beta chains retained. It is TCRdb's table, rather than the study itself, that gives the V and J calls and clone size. Present in this sample are around 18,000 clones, 25% to 30% of which were seen just once. Roughly 13% of the sample comes from the top ten. Sequencing used tumor tissue. The clonotype comes from a female donor with papillary thyroid cancer or a benign thyroid nodule (not recorded which). Some clones in this sample may be carry-over from other donors' samples.

The DNA reads as follows: TGTGCTAGTCGCCCACCAGGGACCTACGAGCAGTACTTC. Its protein reads: CASRPPGTYEQYF. The chain couples TRBV12-5 to TRBJ2-7; the D gene is possibly TRBD1, with 5 bases matching. The germline ends are 13 bases apart after V is trimmed by 8 bases and J by 2 bases. The germline V gene provides CDR1 LGHNT and CDR2 FRNRAP. Measured from the cysteine to the phenylalanine, the CDR3 is 13 residues long. Only CDR3 DNA is held: 39 bases, read in frame from base 1.